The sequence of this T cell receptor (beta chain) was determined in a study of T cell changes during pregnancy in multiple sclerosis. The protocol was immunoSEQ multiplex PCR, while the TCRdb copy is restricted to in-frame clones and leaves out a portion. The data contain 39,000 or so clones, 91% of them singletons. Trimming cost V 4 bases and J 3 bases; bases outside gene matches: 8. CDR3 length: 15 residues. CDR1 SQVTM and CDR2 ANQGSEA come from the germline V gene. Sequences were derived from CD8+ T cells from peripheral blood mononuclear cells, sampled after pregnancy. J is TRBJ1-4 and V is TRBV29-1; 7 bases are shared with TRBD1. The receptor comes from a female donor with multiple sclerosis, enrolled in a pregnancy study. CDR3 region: CSVGDRGLANEKLFF. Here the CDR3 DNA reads TGCAGCGTTGGGGACAGAGGGTTAGCTAATGAAAAACTGTTTTTT.